This T cell receptor beta chain is drawn from a study of brain T cells in children with intractable seizures. Noted time point: blood from clinic visit 5 months post-surgery; TSC patient then seizure free. The repertoire was sequenced with immunoSEQ multiplex PCR; TCRdb's copy has only in-frame clones and lacks some. The repertoire has 300,000 to 400,000 clones, approximately 93% of them found once; the top ten carry around 6%. The receptor's source is a boy in the first two years of life with tuberous sclerosis and intractable seizures. Sequenced material: peripheral blood, taken 4 to 5 months after surgery.

The CDR3 coding sequence is TGTGCCAGTACTCAATTTGTGGTAGCGTACACTGAAGCTTTCTTT. Encoded protein: CASTQFVVAYTEAFF. The chain combines TRBV19 with TRBJ1-1; D unresolved. The CDR3 runs to 15 residues. Between the trimmed V and J ends, which lost 7 bases and 3 bases, there was a span of 18 bases. CDR1 and CDR2 (germline): LNHDA, SQIVND (reference sequence).